The 25 T cell receptor beta chains listed next were all sequenced from one sample in a study of radiation and T cells in renal cell carcinoma. This sample's time point: blood 2 weeks post-SBRT. Treatment indicated: 15 Gy SBRT to primary tumor, nephrectomy 4 weeks later. Clones were sequenced by immunoSEQ multiplex PCR, and TCRdb holds only the in-frame ones, with some missing. The sample consists of tens of thousands of clones, about 86% of them appearing once. Sequenced here: blood, sampled from a patient whose treatment included radiotherapy and nephrectomy. These receptors were collected from a woman aged 50 to 65 with renal cell carcinoma.

This clone has a single count. The chain's CDR3 is CARSTRDRGESEQFF. DNA for the CDR3: TGTGCCAGAAGCACCCGGGACAGGGGGGAATCTGAGCAGTTCTTC. The chain couples TRBV5-3 to TRBJ2-1; 11 bases line up with TRBD1. TRBV5-3 belongs to the ORF category, with a function that is uncertain. The J segment lost 9 bases and the V segment lost 4 bases, leaving 9 bases of the junction unmatched. The CDR3 contains 15 residues.

The chain couples TRBV6-6 to TRBJ2-1, with TRBD1 as a possible D gene (6 bases). V was shortened by 4 bases and J by 5 bases, with 12 bases between the two germline ends. The CDR3 totals 14 residues. Germline assignment: CDR1 MNHNY and CDR2 SVGAGI (reference sequence). CDR3 sequence reads: CASSLQGEDNEQFF. CDR3 DNA: TGTGCCAGCAGTTTACAGGGAGAGGACAATGAGCAGTTCTTC.

The chain links TRBV7-9 to TRBJ2-1, with D unclear. The CDR3 has 12 amino acids. Germline loops: CDR1 SEHNR, CDR2 FQNEAQ (reference sequence). Trimming stripped 1 base from V and 5 bases from J, with 3 bases between. The CDR3, as DNA: TGTGCCAGCAGCTTAGATGACAATGAGCAGTTCTTC. Encoded protein: CASSLDDNEQFF. The full variable domain, in which reference TRBV7-9 and TRBJ2-1 provide the parts outside the CDR3, is DTGVSQNPRHKITKRGQNVTFRCDPISEHNRLYWYRQTLGQGPEFLTYFQNEAQLEKSRLLSDRFSAERPKGSFSTLEIQRTEQGDSAMYLCASSLDDNEQFFGPGTRLTVL.

The gene calls are TRBV5-1 and TRBJ2-5; D is ambiguous. The CDR3 runs to 13 residues. V lost 0 bases, J lost 2 bases, and 5 bases lay in between. Germline V gene sequence: CDR1 SGHRS, CDR2 YFSETQ. The CDR3 spells CASSLDTQETQYF. CDR3 bases: TGCGCCAGCAGCTTGGACACTCAAGAGACCCAGTACTTC.

V and J are TRBV29-1 and TRBJ2-3; 7 bases agree with TRBD1. The CDR3 extends over 13 amino acids. CDR1 is SQVTM, CDR2 ANQGSEA, per germline. J lost 4 bases, V lost 7 bases, and 8 bases had no gene match. The CDR3 loop is CSAGDSQSDTQYF. CDR3 bases: TGCAGCGCTGGGGACAGTCAGTCAGATACGCAGTATTTT.

V usage is TRBV2 and J usage is TRBJ2-5; tentatively, D is TRBD2 (6 bases). Germline V gene lookup returns CDR1 SNHLY and CDR2 FYNNEI. The germline V and J ends were trimmed by 6 bases and 4 bases, with 18 bases remaining between them. The CDR3 spans 15 residues. The CDR3 reads CASSPTRGKPETQYF. CDR3 sequence (DNA): TGTGCCAGCAGCCCCACCCGGGGGAAACCAGAGACCCAGTACTTC. Full variable domain (missing parts from reference TRBV2 and TRBJ2-5): EPEVTQTPSHQVTQMGQEVILRCVPISNHLYFYWYRQILGQKVEFLVSFYNNEISEKSEIFDDQFSVERPDGSNFTLKIRSTKLEDSAMYFCASSPTRGKPETQYFGPGTRLLVL.

This chain links TRBV7-9 with TRBJ1-5; TRBD1 might be the D (6 bases). From germline, CDR1 is SEHNR and CDR2 FQNEAQ (reference sequence). CDR3 length: 15 amino acids. The ends were cut back, 5 bases at V and 7 bases at J, with 18 bases in the middle. In nucleotides, the CDR3 is TGTGCCAGCAGCATCTGGAAGGGGGGCGGGCAGCCCCAGCATTTT. Its translation: CASSIWKGGGQPQHF. Variable domain in full (rest from reference TRBV7-9 and TRBJ1-5): DTGVSQNPRHKITKRGQNVTFRCDPISEHNRLYWYRQTLGQGPEFLTYFQNEAQLEKSRLLSDRFSAERPKGSFSTLEIQRTEQGDSAMYLCASSIWKGGGQPQHFGDGTRLSIL.

This clone occurred once. This chain connects TRBV6-5 to TRBJ1-2; TRBD1 matches at 10 bases. The CDR3 length is 15 residues. CDR1 and CDR2 from the germline V gene are MNHEY and SVGAGI. The V segment lost 5 bases and the J segment 4 bases; nucleotides outside the gene matches: 7. The CDR3 DNA is TGTGCCAGCAGTCGGGACAGGGGCCGCGGCTATGGCTACACCTTC. Translating it yields CASSRDRGRGYGYTF.

The rearrangement joins TRBV15 to TRBJ1-5; D is undetermined. This CDR3 has 16 residues. Looked up from germline, CDR1 is LNHNV and CDR2 is YYDKDF (reference sequence). V dropped 3 bases and J dropped 2 bases, with 14 bases sitting between them. CDR3 in DNA: TGTGCCACCAGCAGGGACGGATGGTCTGGCAATCAGCCCCAGCATTTT. Its protein product is CATSRDGWSGNQPQHF.

The J gene is TRBJ1-1, the V gene TRBV10-1; 12 nucleotides align to TRBD1. Trimming cost V 3 bases and J 5 bases; bases outside gene matches: 10. CDR3 size: 17 residues. CDR1 is WNHNN and CDR2 is SYGVQD in the germline V gene (reference sequence). The DNA for the CDR3 is TGCGCCAGCAGTGACCAGGGACAGGGGGCGAGGAGTACTGAAGCTTTCTTT. Its protein is CASSDQGQGARSTEAFF.

V and J are TRBV9 and TRBJ2-7; TRBD1 or TRBD2 may be the D gene (5 bases each). In germline, CDR1 is SGDLS, CDR2 YYNGEE. The CDR3 sequence is 15 residues long. Between the trimmed V and J ends, which lost 0 bases and 0 bases, there was a span of 10 bases. CDR3 loop: CASSVEKGTSYEQYF. CDR3 nucleotide sequence: TGTGCCAGCAGCGTAGAGAAGGGGACCTCCTACGAGCAGTACTTC.

The chain has TRBV5-1 and TRBJ1-1; tentative D call: TRBD1 (6 bases). The CDR3 totals 15 residues. V lost 1 base, J lost 0 bases, and 10 bases lay in between. Germline CDR1 SGHRS, CDR2 YFSETQ. CDR3 in DNA: TGCGCCAGCAGCTTGAGGACAGCCCTGAACACTGAAGCTTTCTTT. It translates to CASSLRTALNTEAFF.

V gene TRBV20-1 combines with J gene TRBJ1-1; D is unresolved. The germline V gene has CDR1 DFQATT and CDR2 SNEGSKA (reference sequence). The CDR3 totals 11 residues. Trimming stripped 3 bases from V and 3 bases from J, with 5 bases between. CDR3 amino acids: CSARGDTEAFF. The CDR3 nucleotides read TGCAGTGCTAGGGGCGACACTGAAGCTTTCTTT.

V usage is TRBV6-4 and J usage is TRBJ1-2, with no clear D. CDR3 length: 12 amino acids. V lost 3 bases, J lost 6 bases, and 8 bases lay in between. CDR1 is MRHNA, CDR2 SNTAGT, per germline. The CDR3 DNA is TGTGCCAGCAGTGAGGCGCTTCATGGCTACACCTTC. As protein: CASSEALHGYTF.

J is TRBJ2-3 and V is TRBV7-2, with 14 bases that match TRBD2. Germline V lookup: CDR1 SGHTA, CDR2 FQGNSA. The ends lost 5 bases at V and 5 bases at J; junction bases unmatched: 9. The CDR3 has 17 amino acids. This CDR3 reads CASSRPGLAGVKDTQYF. The CDR3 DNA follows: TGTGCCAGCAGCCGACCGGGACTAGCGGGAGTGAAAGATACGCAGTATTTT.

This clone appeared a single time. V is TRBV25-1 and J is TRBJ1-4; 9 bases are shared with TRBD1. Per germline, CDR1 MGHDK and CDR2 SYGVNS. The CDR3 sequence is 16 residues long. J was trimmed by 8 bases and V by 3 bases; bases with no gene match: 10. The DNA of the CDR3 is TGTGCCAGCAGTGACTTCCTGGGACAGGGAGAGGAAAAACTGTTTTTT. This encodes CASSDFLGQGEEKLFF.

This sequence joins TRBV4-1 and TRBJ2-5, with D possibly matching TRBD2 (7 bases). Germline CDR1 MGHRA, CDR2 YSYEKL. V was pared by 4 bases and J by 2 bases, with 17 bases between. The CDR3 sequence is 16 residues long. Here the CDR3 reads CASSRDGGRVQETQYF. CDR3 nucleotides: TGCGCCAGCAGCCGAGACGGGGGGCGAGTTCAAGAGACCCAGTACTTC.

The gene calls are TRBV27 and TRBJ1-1; D might be TRBD1 (6 bases). Germline CDR1 is MNHEY and CDR2 is SMNVEV (reference sequence). There are 16 residues in the CDR3. Deletions cut 5 bases from V and 3 bases from J, with 19 bases between. As DNA, the CDR3 is TGTGCCAGCAGTCCGACCGGGGGGCGGGAGGACACTGAAGCTTTCTTT. Amino acids: CASSPTGGREDTEAFF.

V is TRBV5-4 and J is TRBJ1-4; D ambiguous. Trimming removed 4 bases at V and 7 bases at J, with 11 bases between. CDR3 length: 13 amino acids. Germline values: CDR1 SGHNT, CDR2 YYREEE (reference sequence). The CDR3 sequence: CASSLPTSEKLFF. The CDR3 DNA reads TGTGCCAGCAGCCTCCCGACTTCTGAAAAACTGTTTTTT.

The V gene is TRBV18, the J gene TRBJ2-2; possibly TRBD1 for D (5 bases). Trimming left V 6 bases short and J 4 bases short, with 15 bases between. Germline-derived CDR1 and CDR2 are KGHSH and LQKENI. The CDR3 is made up of 15 amino acids. The CDR3 DNA follows: TGTGCCAGCTCCCCAAGCACAGGTATCACCGGGGAGCTGTTTTTT. Protein product: CASSPSTGITGELFF.

The gene calls are TRBV7-6 and TRBJ1-1; D remains ambiguous. V lost 2 bases, J lost 1 base, and 8 bases lay in between. Germline loops: CDR1 SGHVS, CDR2 FNYEAQ. There are 14 residues in the CDR3. This CDR3 reads CASSLSGRNTEAFF. The CDR3 DNA sequence: TGTGCCAGCAGCTTAAGCGGTAGGAACACTGAAGCTTTCTTT.

The J gene is TRBJ2-5, the V gene TRBV2; TRBD1 matches at 8 bases. CDR3 length: 14 amino acids. Germline values: CDR1 SNHLY, CDR2 FYNNEI. The J segment lost 1 base and the V segment lost 10 bases, leaving 8 bases of the junction unmatched. CDR3 in DNA: TGTGCCACCGGGGGCAGGGGGCTCCAAGAGACCCAGTACTTC. It encodes CATGGRGLQETQYF. Filled out from reference TRBV2 and TRBJ2-5, the complete variable domain reads EPEVTQTPSHQVTQMGQEVILRCVPISNHLYFYWYRQILGQKVEFLVSFYNNEISEKSEIFDDQFSVERPDGSNFTLKIRSTKLEDSAMYFCATGGRGLQETQYFGPGTRLLVL.

The CDR3, as DNA: TGTGCCAGCAGCTTGGCGGGTTGGAACTCCTACGAGCAGTACTTC. Its protein is CASSLAGWNSYEQYF. V is TRBV5-4 and J is TRBJ2-7; D unclear. The CDR3 totals 15 residues. Trimming took 0 bases from V and 0 from J, leaving 10 bases between them. Germline-derived CDR1 and CDR2 are SGHNT and YYREEE (reference sequence).

The V call is TRBV4-3, the J call TRBJ1-6; D ambiguous. This CDR3 has 14 residues. In germline, CDR1 is LGHNA, CDR2 YSLEER. Trimming shortened V by 4 bases and J by 3 bases, and 7 bases separated the two germline ends. CDR3 DNA: TGCGCCAGCAGCCGGGATTACTATAATTCACCCCTCCACTTT. It encodes CASSRDYYNSPLHF.

The V call is TRBV10-1, the J call TRBJ2-5; possibly TRBD1 for D (6 bases). V gave up 2 bases and J gave up 0 bases, with 7 bases separating them. Germline values: CDR1 WNHNN, CDR2 SYGVQD (reference sequence). The CDR3 has 14 residues. CDR3: CASSEGTHQETQYF. The CDR3 DNA sequence: TGCGCCAGCAGTGAGGGGACACACCAAGAGACCCAGTACTTC.